A single T cell receptor (beta chain) is shown here with its context. This clone was detected a few times. No cognate antigen has been identified for it. No base-level quality is on record; no much larger clone is a single base apart. TCRbeta CDR3 regions were amplified from genomic DNA using the immunoSEQ Assay, a bias-controlled multiplex PCR. The study's processing was this. The number of nucleated cells in each sample was estimated by amplification of reference gene primers within the assay. To quantify the absolute abundance of each unique TCRbeta CDR3 rearrangement, sequence reads were collapsed and filtered. For each sample, productive Simpson clonality was calculated as the square root of Simpson's diversity index over productive rearrangements. The immuneACCESS repertoire file appears here via TCRdb, limited to in-frame rearrangements. These files lack a portion of the clones; in checked studies, under half of the deficit traces to unresolved V genes, and the cause of the others is not known. Clonal size and the V and J genes are those of that table, whereas D and trimming came from the DNA. The sample has around 150,000 clones on record, about 86% of them singletons. Almost 1% of the sample comes from the top ten.

There are 16 amino acids in the CDR3, from cysteine to phenylalanine inclusive. Only the CDR3 part of the read is kept: 48 bases, read in frame from the first base. The germline V gene specifies SGHAT as CDR1 and FQNNGV as CDR2. V trim: 6 bases; J trim: 6 bases; unmatched bases: 8. Each collaborating institution followed its own protocols to collect whole blood in K2EDTA tubes. For TCRbeta analysis, collaborators shipped samples in one of three forms: frozen whole blood, isolated PBMCs, or DNA extracted from either of those sample types. The data are from a study of blood T cell repertoires in COVID-19 (dated by TCRdb to the early 2020s). For context, the study as a whole: Samples from collaborators originated in the United States, Italy and Spain and spanned both the acute and convalescent phases of COVID-19. The material from the prospective study consisted of cDNA or gDNA derived from T cells, B-cell-depleted T cells, or PBMCs. Deeply sampled blood TCRbeta repertoires from subjects exposed to, actively infected with, or recovered from COVID-19 were included in the dataset. The repertoires were made available in a free public database intended to serve as a resource for research on the immune response to SARS-CoV-2. The samples were drawn from two sources: the first 160 participants of the ongoing ImmuneRACE study, and 1,000 to 1,500 subjects contributed by 6 global collaborators. Nearly every sample came with metadata listing a de-identified subject ID, COVID-19 status, age in years and sex. Where available, HLA class I and class II types were taken from metadata supplied by the sample provider and were not determined by assay-based typing. Beyond this particular receptor, the publication reports: The quantity of clinical and demographic metadata differed by source and by participant and was supplied without curation.

The source is a man aged 18 to 30 with acute or convalescent COVID-19. This chain joins TRBV11-2 to TRBJ2-3, with 14 bases in between that match TRBD2. Material for sequencing was peripheral blood. The DNA sequence follows: TGTGCCAGCAGAATGACTAGCGGGGGGGCCGTGGATACGCAGTATTTT. Its protein reads: CASRMTSGGAVDTQYF.